This T cell receptor beta chain was retrieved from a study of T cell responses to AZD1222 COVID-19 vaccine (dated by TCRdb to the early 2020s). Background on the whole study: TCR sequencing was performed for some 250 trial participants, of whom some 200 were given two doses of AZD1222 and around 25 were given two doses of MenACWY control vaccine. Trial participants were enrolled into age subgroups of 18-55, 56-69 and 70-plus years, which contained 148, 28 and 57 TCR-sequenced participants, respectively.

This specimen's time point label, per the study, means: about 28 days (+/-7) after the second vaccine dose. Because spike-specific TCR depth and breadth did not differ between the two schedules, AZD1222 recipients who got a second dose at roughly 4 weeks were pooled with those who got a second dose at roughly 12 weeks. Samples from vaccinated people were obtained from the UK trials COV001 and COV002, which included a single-blind randomized controlled phase 2/3 trial of AZD1222 (ChAdOx1 nCoV-19) in healthy adults. Trial participant PBMC samples were collected at day 0 and day 28 after the second dose for TCRbeta chain sequencing. Counted from cysteine to phenylalanine, this CDR3 has 14 amino acids. Only the CDR3 part of the read is kept: 42 bases, read in frame from the first base. From the germline V gene (reference sequence), CDR1 is SEHNR and CDR2 is FQNEAQ. V is reduced by 2 bases and J by 1 base, leaving a spacing of 7 bases between them.

The CDR3 regions of human TCRbeta chains were subjected to immunosequencing. The published analysis was carried out like this. Repertoire TCRs were checked for matches against a reference library of SARS-CoV-2-specific TCRs that had been generated using the MIRA antigen-specificity platform. Breadth meant the fraction of unique TCRs that were SARS-CoV-2-associated, whereas depth meant the fraction of total T cells that were SARS-CoV-2-associated. Using the MIRA data, every spike-specific TCR was mapped to the spike region that the TCR reacted to and assigned to either a CD4 or a CD8 class. Log10-transformed breadth and depth values were compared by one-way ANOVA with Sidak's multiple comparisons tests. The table comes from immuneACCESS by way of TCRdb, which keeps in-frame sequences with V and J called. Part of the clones is missing from these tables; in studies checked, under half for an unresolved V gene and the rest for unknown reasons. V, J and clone size reflect that table, while D and trimming were determined from the DNA. A total of 150,000 or so clones appear in this sample, more than 85% of them only once. Of the sample, about 3.7% falls within the top ten clones.

Points the paper makes about the study in general: Epitopes outside the regions mutated in the B.1.351 and B.1.1.7 variants were reportedly recognized by nearly half of the unique spike-specific TCRs. The 56-69-year group was small, and its depth increase did not reach significance, likely because of low power. Conclusions about previously exposed vaccinees were limited because only five to seven AZD1222 recipients were SARS-CoV-2 seropositive at baseline. After two AZD1222 doses, both the breadth and the depth of spike-specific TCRs were significantly higher than at day 0 and than in MenACWY recipients. Participants were mostly white British, with more females than males. The authors suggested clonal diversity may have been underestimated. Because no day 14 peak-response samples were available, the repertoires could be characterized only after the peak T cell response. The whole spike protein was spanned by vaccine-associated CD4 TCRs, and dominant responses were seen in regions 160-218 and 743-854.

Of note for this clone: No cognate antigen has been identified for it. No much larger clone is present one base from it, and per-base qualities are unavailable.

The sequencing used peripheral blood, collected 28 days after the second AZD1222 dose. The chain couples TRBV7-9 to TRBJ2-3; the D gene cannot be resolved reliably. This TCR came from an adult who received the AZD1222 COVID-19 vaccine. CDR3 loop: CASSLSKRTDTQYF. The DNA reads TGTGCCAGCAGCTTATCTAAACGCACAGATACGCAGTATTTT.